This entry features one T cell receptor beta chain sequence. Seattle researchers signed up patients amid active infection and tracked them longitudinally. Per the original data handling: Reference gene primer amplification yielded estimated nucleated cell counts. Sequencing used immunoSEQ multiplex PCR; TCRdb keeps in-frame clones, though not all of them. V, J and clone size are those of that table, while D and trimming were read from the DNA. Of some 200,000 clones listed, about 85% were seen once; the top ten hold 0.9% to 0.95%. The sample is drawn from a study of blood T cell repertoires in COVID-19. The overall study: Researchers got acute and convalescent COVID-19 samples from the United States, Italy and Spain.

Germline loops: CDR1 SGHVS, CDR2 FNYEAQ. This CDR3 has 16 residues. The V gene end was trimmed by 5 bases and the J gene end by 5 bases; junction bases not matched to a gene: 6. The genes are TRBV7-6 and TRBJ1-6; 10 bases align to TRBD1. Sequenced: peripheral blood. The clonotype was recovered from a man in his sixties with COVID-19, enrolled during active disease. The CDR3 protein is CASSTGTGAHNSPLHF. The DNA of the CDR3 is TGTGCCAGCAGCACGGGGACAGGGGCTCATAATTCACCCCTCCACTTT.